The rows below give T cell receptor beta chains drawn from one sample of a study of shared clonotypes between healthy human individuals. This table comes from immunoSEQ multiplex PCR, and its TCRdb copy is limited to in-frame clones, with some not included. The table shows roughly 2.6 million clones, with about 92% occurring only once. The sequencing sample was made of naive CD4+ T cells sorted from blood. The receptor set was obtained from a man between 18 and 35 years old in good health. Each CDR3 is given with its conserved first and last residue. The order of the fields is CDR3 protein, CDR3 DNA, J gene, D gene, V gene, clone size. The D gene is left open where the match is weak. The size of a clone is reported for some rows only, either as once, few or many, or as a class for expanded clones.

CASSVDGDPYNEQFF | TGTGCCAGCAGCGTAGACGGGGACCCTTACAATGAGCAGTTCTTC | TRBJ2-1 | NA | TRBV9 | NA
CASSPDRGQYQPQHF | TGTGCCAGCAGTCCCGACAGGGGGCAATATCAGCCCCAGCATTTT | TRBJ1-5 | TRBD1 | TRBV27 | NA
CAISDMRVWTEAFF | TGTGCCATCAGTGACATGAGGGTTTGGACTGAAGCTTTCTTT | TRBJ1-1 | NA | TRBV10-3 | NA
CASSLLAGQETQYF | TGTGCCAGCAGCCTCCTGGCGGGGCAAGAGACCCAGTACTTC | TRBJ2-5 | NA | TRBV28 | NA
CASRGRDEQYF | TGTGCCTCCAGAGGGCGCGACGAGCAGTACTTC | TRBJ2-7 | NA | TRBV30 | NA
CASSKVETSKAEQYF | TGTGCCAGCAGCAAAGTCGAGACTAGCAAGGCCGAGCAGTACTTC | TRBJ2-7 | NA | TRBV21-1 | NA
CSGRVPPGNQVREFF | TGCAGCGGCCGAGTGCCCCCGGGGAATCAAGTCAGGGAGTTCTTC | TRBJ2-1 | NA | TRBV29-1 | NA
CSVLNLRGNTEAFF | TGCAGCGTTCTTAACCTTCGAGGGAACACTGAAGCTTTCTTT | TRBJ1-1 | NA | TRBV29-1 | NA
CASSISPGLAGEDTQYF | TGTGCCAGCAGCATCTCGCCGGGACTAGCGGGAGAAGATACGCAGTATTTT | TRBJ2-3 | TRBD2 | TRBV9 | once
CASSYGTGNEQYF | TGTGCCAGCAGCTACGGGACAGGGAACGAGCAGTACTTC | TRBJ2-7 | TRBD1 | TRBV11-2 | NA
CAWSVPGAYGNQPQHF | TGTGCCTGGAGTGTACCGGGCGCTTATGGCAATCAGCCCCAGCATTTT | TRBJ1-5 | NA | TRBV30 | NA
CASSRLLDQPQHF | TGTGCCAGCAGTAGGTTACTGGATCAGCCCCAGCATTTT | TRBJ1-5 | NA | TRBV6-1 | NA
CASSVHTSTQYF | TGTGCCAGCAGTGTTCACACTTCGACCCAGTACTTC | TRBJ2-5 | NA | TRBV25-1 | NA
CASSEPPGREYSNQPQHF | TGTGCCAGCAGTGAACCACCGGGACGGGAGTATAGCAATCAGCCCCAGCATTTT | TRBJ1-5 | NA | TRBV6-1 | NA
CASTLEEGMNTEAFF | TGTGCCAGCACCCTCGAGGAGGGAATGAACACTGAAGCTTTCTTT | TRBJ1-1 | NA | TRBV6-1 | NA
CASSGQGDAGELFF | TGCGCCAGCAGTGGACAGGGGGACGCCGGGGAGCTGTTTTTT | TRBJ2-2 | TRBD1 | TRBV10-2 | NA
CASSLVGGGNQPQHF | TGTGCCAGCAGCTTAGTGGGGGGGGGCAATCAGCCCCAGCATTTT | TRBJ1-5 | NA | TRBV7-2 | NA
CASSRGVAGFTDTQYF | TGTGCCAGCAGCCGCGGGGTGGCGGGATTCACAGATACGCAGTATTTT | TRBJ2-3 | NA | TRBV5-6 | NA
CASINPGESEAFF | TGTGCCAGCATCAACCCAGGGGAGAGTGAAGCTTTCTTT | TRBJ1-1 | NA | TRBV6-5 | NA
CASSLPGQGSGYTF | TGTGCCAGCAGTCTCCCGGGACAGGGCTCTGGCTACACCTTC | TRBJ1-2 | TRBD1 | TRBV28 | NA
CASSAGLAGAYEQYF | TGTGCCAGCAGCGCGGGACTAGCGGGAGCCTACGAGCAGTACTTC | TRBJ2-7 | TRBD2 | TRBV11-2 | NA
CASSERAEQFF | TGTGCCAGCAGTGAAAGGGCCGAGCAGTTCTTC | TRBJ2-1 | NA | TRBV6-1 | NA
CASRGNPDTQYF | TGTGCCAGCAGAGGTAACCCAGATACGCAGTATTTT | TRBJ2-3 | NA | TRBV2 | NA
CAISESDSYNEQFF | TGTGCCATCAGTGAGTCGGACAGCTACAATGAGCAGTTCTTC | TRBJ2-1 | NA | TRBV10-3 | NA
CASSLASGSSYEQYF | TGTGCCAGCAGCTTAGCTAGCGGGAGCTCCTACGAGCAGTACTTC | TRBJ2-7 | TRBD2 | TRBV7-6 | NA
CASSIGLGGDEQYF | TGTGCCAGTAGTATCGGCCTAGGGGGTGACGAGCAGTACTTC | TRBJ2-7 | NA | TRBV19 | NA
CASSSGQLNTEAFF | TGCGCCAGCAGCTCGGGACAGTTGAACACTGAAGCTTTCTTT | TRBJ1-1 | TRBD1 | TRBV5-1 | few
CASNKVEGLSNQPQHF | TGTGCCAGCAACAAGGTTGAGGGGCTTAGCAATCAGCCCCAGCATTTT | TRBJ1-5 | NA | TRBV19 | NA
CASSRGIGAYEQYF | TGTGCCAGCAGTCGCGGGATCGGAGCCTACGAGCAGTACTTC | TRBJ2-7 | NA | TRBV6-5 | NA
CASTEASGNSYEQYF | TGTGCCAGCACCGAGGCTAGCGGTAACTCCTACGAGCAGTACTTC | TRBJ2-7 | TRBD2 | TRBV7-2 | NA
CASSQIRGLGNTIYF | TGTGCCAGCAGCCAAATCAGGGGGCTAGGAAACACCATATATTTT | TRBJ1-3 | TRBD1 | TRBV11-2 | NA
CASTLFPATGTGYTF | TGTGCCAGCACCCTTTTCCCCGCGACAGGGACCGGCTACACCTTC | TRBJ1-2 | TRBD1 | TRBV6-5 | NA
CSVGRDRGETQYF | TGCAGCGTTGGGAGAGACCGCGGGGAGACCCAGTACTTC | TRBJ2-5 | NA | TRBV29-1 | NA